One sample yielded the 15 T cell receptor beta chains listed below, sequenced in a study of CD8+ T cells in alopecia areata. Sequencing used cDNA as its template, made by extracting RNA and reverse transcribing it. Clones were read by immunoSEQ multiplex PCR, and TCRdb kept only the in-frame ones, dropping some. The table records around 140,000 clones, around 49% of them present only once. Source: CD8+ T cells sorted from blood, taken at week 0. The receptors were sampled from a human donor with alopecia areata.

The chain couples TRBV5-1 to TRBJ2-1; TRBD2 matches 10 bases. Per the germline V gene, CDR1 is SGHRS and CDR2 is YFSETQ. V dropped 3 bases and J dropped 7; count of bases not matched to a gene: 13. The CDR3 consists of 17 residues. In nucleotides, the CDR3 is TGCGCCAGCAGCTCCTCATACAGCGGGGGGGACGAGAATGAGCAGTTCTTC. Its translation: CASSSSYSGGDENEQFF. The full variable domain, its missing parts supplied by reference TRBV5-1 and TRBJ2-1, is KAGVTQTPRYLIKTRGQQVTLSCSPISGHRSVSWYQQTPGQGLQFLFEYFSETQRNKGNFPGRFSGRQFSNSRSEMNVSTLELGDSALYLCASSSSYSGGDENEQFFGPGTRLTVL.

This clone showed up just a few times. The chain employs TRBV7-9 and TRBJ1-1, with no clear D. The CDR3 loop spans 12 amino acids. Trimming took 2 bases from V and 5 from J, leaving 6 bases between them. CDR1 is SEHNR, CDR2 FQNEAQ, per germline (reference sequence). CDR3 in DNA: TGTGCCAGCAGCTTACCGGAGACTGAAGCTTTCTTT. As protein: CASSLPETEAFF.

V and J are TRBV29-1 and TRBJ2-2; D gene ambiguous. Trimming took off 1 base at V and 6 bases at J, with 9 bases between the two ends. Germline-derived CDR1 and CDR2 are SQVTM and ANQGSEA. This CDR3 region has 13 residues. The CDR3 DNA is TGCAGCGTTGAAGCCGGGTACGCCGGGGAGCTGTTTTTT. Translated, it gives CSVEAGYAGELFF.

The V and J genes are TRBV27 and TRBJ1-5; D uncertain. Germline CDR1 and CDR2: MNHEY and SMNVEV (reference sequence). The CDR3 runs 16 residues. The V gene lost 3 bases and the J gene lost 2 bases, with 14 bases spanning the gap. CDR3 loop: CASSFLPGSGNQPQHF. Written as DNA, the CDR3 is TGTGCCAGCAGTTTTCTCCCGGGCTCGGGCAATCAGCCCCAGCATTTT.

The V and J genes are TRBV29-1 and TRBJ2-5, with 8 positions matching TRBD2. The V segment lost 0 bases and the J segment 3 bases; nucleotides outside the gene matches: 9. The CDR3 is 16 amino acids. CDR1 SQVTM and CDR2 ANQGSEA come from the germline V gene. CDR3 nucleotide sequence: TGCAGCGTTGAAGACTGGACTAGCTCTGGAGAAGAGACCCAGTACTTC. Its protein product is CSVEDWTSSGEETQYF.

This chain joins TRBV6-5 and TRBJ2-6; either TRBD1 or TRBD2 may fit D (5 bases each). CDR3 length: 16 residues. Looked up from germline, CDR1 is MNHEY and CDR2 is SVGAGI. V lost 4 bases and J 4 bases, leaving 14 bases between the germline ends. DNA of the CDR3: TGTGCCAGCAGTTTGTCATTCGGGACCGGGGCCAACGTCCTGACTTTC. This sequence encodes CASSLSFGTGANVLTF.

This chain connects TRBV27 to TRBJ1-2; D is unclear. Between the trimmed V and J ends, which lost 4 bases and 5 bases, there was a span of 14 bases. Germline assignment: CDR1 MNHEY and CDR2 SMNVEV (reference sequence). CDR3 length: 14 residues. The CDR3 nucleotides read TGTGCCAGCAGTTCCTCCGCACCGCCGTATGGCTACACCTTC. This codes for CASSSSAPPYGYTF.

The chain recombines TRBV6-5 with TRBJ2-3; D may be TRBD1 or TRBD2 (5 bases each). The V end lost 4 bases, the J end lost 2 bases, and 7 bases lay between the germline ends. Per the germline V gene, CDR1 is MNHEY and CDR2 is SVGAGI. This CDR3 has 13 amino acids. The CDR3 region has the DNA TGTGCCAGCAGTTGGGGGATCACAGATACGCAGTATTTT. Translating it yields CASSWGITDTQYF.

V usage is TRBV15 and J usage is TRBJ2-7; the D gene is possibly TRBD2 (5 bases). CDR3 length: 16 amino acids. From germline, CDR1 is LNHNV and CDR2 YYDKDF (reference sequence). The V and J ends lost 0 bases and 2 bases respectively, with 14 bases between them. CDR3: CATSRDRGWGTYEQYF. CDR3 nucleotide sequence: TGTGCCACCAGCAGAGATAGAGGGTGGGGTACCTACGAGCAGTACTTC.

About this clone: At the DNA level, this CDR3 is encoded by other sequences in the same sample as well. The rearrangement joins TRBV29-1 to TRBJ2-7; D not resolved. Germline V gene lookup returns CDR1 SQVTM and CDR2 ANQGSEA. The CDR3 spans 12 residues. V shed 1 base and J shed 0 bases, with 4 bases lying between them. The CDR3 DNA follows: TGCAGCGTTGAAGGCAGCTCCTACGAGCAGTACTTC. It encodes CSVEGSSYEQYF.

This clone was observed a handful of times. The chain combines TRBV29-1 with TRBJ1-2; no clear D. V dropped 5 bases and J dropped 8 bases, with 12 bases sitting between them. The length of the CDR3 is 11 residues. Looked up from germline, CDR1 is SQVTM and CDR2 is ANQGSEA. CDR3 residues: CSVRPSGGYTF. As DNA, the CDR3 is TGCAGCGTTCGGCCTTCGGGAGGCTACACCTTC.

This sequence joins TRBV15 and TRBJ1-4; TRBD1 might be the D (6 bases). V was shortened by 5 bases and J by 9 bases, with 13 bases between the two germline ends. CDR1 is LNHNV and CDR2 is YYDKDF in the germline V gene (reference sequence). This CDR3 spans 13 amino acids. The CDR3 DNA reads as TGTGCCACCAGCCGCACCGGGGGCAAAAAACTGTTTTTT. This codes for CATSRTGGKKLFF.

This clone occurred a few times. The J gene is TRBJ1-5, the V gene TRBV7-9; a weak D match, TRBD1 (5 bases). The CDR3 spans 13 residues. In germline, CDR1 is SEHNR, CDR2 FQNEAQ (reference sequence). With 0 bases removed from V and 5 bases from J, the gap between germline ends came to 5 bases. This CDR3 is CASSLAGDQPQHF. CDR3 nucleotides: TGTGCCAGCAGCTTAGCGGGGGATCAGCCCCAGCATTTT.

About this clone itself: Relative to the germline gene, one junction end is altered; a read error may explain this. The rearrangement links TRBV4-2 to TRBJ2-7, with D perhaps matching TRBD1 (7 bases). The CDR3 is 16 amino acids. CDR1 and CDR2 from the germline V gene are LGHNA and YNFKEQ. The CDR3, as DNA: TGTGCCAGCAGCCAAGGCCGGGGGACAGAGTCCTACGAGCAGAACTTC. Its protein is CASSQGRGTESYEQNF.

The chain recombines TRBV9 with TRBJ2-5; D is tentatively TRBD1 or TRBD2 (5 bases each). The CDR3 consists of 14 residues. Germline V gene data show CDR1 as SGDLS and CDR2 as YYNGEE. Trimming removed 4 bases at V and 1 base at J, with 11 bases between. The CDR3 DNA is TGTGCCAGCAGCCCCGGGGCACTCCAAGAGACCCAGTACTTC. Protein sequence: CASSPGALQETQYF.